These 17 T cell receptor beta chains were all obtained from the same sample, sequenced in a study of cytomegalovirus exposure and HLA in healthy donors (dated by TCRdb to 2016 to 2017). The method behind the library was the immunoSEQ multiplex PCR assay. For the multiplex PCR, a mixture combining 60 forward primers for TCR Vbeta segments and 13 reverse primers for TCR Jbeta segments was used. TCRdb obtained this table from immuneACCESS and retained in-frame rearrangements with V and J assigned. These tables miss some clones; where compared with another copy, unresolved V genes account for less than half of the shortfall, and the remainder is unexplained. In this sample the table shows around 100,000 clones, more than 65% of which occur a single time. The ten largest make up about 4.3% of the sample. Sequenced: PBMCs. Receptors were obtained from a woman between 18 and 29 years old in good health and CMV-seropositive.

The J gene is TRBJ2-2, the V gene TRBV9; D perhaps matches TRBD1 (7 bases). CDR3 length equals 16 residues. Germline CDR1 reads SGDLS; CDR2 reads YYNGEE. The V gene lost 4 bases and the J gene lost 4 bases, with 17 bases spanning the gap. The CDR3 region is CASSLGTGEVTGELFF. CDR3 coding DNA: TGTGCCAGCAGCCTAGGAACAGGGGAGGTCACCGGGGAGCTGTTTTTT.

The CDR3 DNA follows: TGCAGCGCCGCCGTCCCGGGCTCTGGGGCCAACGTCCTGACTTTC. It codes for CSAAVPGSGANVLTF. V gene TRBV29-1 combines with J gene TRBJ2-6; no clear D. The CDR3 runs 15 residues. Germline V CDR1 and CDR2: SQVTM, ANQGSEA. V lost 7 bases, J lost 0 bases, and 13 bases lay in between.

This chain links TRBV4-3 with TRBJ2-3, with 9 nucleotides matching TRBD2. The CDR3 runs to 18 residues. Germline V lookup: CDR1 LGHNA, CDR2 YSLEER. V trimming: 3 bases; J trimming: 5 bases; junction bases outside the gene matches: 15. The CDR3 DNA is TGCGCCAGCAGCCATAACCCCTTTAGCGGGAGTATCGGAGATACGCAGTATTTT. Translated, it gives CASSHNPFSGSIGDTQYF.

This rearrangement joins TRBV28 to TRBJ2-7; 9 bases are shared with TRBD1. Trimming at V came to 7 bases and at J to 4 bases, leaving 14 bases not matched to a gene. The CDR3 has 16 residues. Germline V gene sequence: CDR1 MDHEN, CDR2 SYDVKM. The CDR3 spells CASTGAGTGFSYEQYF. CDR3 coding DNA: TGTGCCAGCACCGGTGCCGGGACAGGGTTTTCTTACGAGCAGTACTTC. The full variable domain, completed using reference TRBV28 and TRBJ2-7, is DVKVTQSSRYLVKRTGEKVFLECVQDMDHENMFWYRQDPGLGLRLIYFSYDVKMKEKGDIPEGYSVSREKKERFSLILESASTNQTSMYLCASTGAGTGFSYEQYFGPGTRLTVT.

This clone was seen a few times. The CDR3 loop is CASSLARGTYGYTF. DNA for the CDR3: TGTGCCAGCAGTTTGGCCAGGGGGACCTATGGCTACACCTTC. This chain connects TRBV28 to TRBJ1-2; TRBD1 agrees at 7 bases. The junction had 5 bases not matched to a gene; V was cut back by 3 bases and J by 4 bases. CDR3 length: 14 residues. Per the germline V gene, CDR1 is MDHEN and CDR2 is SYDVKM.

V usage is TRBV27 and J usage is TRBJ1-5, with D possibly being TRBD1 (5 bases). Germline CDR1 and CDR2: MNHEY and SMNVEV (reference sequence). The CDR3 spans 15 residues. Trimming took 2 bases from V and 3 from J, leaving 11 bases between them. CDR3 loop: CASSLHRRSNQPQHF. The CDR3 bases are TGTGCCAGCAGTTTACACAGGAGATCCAATCAGCCCCAGCATTTT.

In DNA form, the CDR3 reads TGTGCCAGCAGTTTGAGGTATCGCTACGAGCAGTACTTC. This codes for CASSLRYRYEQYF. The chain uses TRBV28 and TRBJ2-7; D gene unclear. The CDR3 is made up of 13 amino acids. Trimming stripped 3 bases from V and 3 bases from J, with 9 bases between. The V gene's germline CDR1 is MDHEN and CDR2 SYDVKM.

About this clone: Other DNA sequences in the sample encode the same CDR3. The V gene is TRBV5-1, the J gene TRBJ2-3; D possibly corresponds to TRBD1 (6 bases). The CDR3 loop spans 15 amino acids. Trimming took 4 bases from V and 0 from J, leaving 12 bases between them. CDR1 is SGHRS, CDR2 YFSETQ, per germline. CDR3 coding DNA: TGCGCCAGCAGCACCGGACAGCCGAGCACAGATACGCAGTATTTT. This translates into CASSTGQPSTDTQYF.

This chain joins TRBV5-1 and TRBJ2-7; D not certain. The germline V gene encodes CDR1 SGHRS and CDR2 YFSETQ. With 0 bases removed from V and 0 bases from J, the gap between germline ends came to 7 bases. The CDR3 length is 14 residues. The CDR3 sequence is CASSLASDSYEQYF. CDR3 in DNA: TGCGCCAGCAGCTTGGCGTCAGACTCCTACGAGCAGTACTTC.

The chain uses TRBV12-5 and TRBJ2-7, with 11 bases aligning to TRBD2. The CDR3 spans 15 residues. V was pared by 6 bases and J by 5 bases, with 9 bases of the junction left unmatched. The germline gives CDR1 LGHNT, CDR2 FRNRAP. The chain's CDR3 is CASGGSSGRAHEQYF. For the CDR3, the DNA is TGTGCTAGTGGGGGGAGTAGCGGGAGGGCTCACGAGCAGTACTTC.

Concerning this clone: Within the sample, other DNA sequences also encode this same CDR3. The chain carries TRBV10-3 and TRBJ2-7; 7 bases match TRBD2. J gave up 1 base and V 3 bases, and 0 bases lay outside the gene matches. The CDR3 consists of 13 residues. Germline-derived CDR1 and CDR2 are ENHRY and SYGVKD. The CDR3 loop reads CAISDGGSYEQYF. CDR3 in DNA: TGTGCCATCAGTGACGGGGGGTCCTACGAGCAGTACTTC.

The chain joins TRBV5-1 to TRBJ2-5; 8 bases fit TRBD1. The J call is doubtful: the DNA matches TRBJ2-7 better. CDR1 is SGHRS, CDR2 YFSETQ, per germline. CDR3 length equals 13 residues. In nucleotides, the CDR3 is TGCGCCAGCAGCGCGGACAGGGACCACGAGCAGTACTTC. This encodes CASSADRDHEQYF.

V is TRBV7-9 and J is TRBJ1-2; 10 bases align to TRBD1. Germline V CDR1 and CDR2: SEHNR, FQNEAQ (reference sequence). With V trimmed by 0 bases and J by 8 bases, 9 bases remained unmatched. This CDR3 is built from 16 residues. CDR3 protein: CASSLAPGQGIRGYTF. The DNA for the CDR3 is TGTGCCAGCAGCTTAGCCCCGGGACAGGGGATCCGGGGCTACACCTTC. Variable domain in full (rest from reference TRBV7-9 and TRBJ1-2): DTGVSQNPRHKITKRGQNVTFRCDPISEHNRLYWYRQTLGQGPEFLTYFQNEAQLEKSRLLSDRFSAERPKGSFSTLEIQRTEQGDSAMYLCASSLAPGQGIRGYTFGSGTRLTVV.

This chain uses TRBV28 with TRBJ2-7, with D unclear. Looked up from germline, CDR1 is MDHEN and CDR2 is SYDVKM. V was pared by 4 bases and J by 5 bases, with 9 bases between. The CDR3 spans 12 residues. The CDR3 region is CASSSLSDEQYF. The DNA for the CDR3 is TGTGCCAGCAGTTCGCTTTCGGACGAGCAGTACTTC.

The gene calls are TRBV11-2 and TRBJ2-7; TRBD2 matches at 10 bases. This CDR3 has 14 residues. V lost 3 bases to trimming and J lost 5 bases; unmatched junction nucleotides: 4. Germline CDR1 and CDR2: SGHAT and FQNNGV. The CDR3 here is CASSLLAGANEQYF. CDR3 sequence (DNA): TGTGCCAGCAGCTTGCTAGCGGGAGCCAACGAGCAGTACTTC.

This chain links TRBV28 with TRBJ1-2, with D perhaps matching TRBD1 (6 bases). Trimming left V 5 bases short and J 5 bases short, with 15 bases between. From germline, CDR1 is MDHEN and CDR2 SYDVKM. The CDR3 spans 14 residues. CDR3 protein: CASSLPGAPYGYTF. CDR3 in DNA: TGTGCCAGCAGTCTCCCAGGGGCCCCATATGGCTACACCTTC.

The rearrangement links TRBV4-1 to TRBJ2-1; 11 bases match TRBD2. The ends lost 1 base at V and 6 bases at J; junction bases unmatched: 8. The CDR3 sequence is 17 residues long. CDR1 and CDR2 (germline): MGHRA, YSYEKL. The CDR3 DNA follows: TGCGCCAGCAGCCAAGGGTTAGCGGGAGGGCCACCCAATGAGCAGTTCTTC. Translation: CASSQGLAGGPPNEQFF.